This T cell receptor (beta chain) was observed in a study of identical twins. TCRdb called the 5' RACE reads again in MiXCR, with one record for every CDR3 protein. The data contain fewer than 250,000 distinct CDR3 sequences, roughly 7% of them singletons. These data also featured in a second study, about yellow fever vaccine responses in identical twins.

The TCR was taken from a woman in her late teens or twenties in good health. Input material: memory (CD45RO+) T cells sorted from blood.

CDR3 in amino acids: CASSPPGTAYNEQFF. CDR3 coding DNA: TGTGCCAGCAGCCCCCCCGGGACAGCATACAATGAGCAGTTCTTC. The chain couples TRBV7-9 to TRBJ2-1; TRBD1 matches 7 bases. The ends lost 5 bases at V and 4 bases at J; junction bases unmatched: 8. Germline values: CDR1 SEHNR, CDR2 FQNEAQ (reference sequence). This CDR3 contains 15 residues.